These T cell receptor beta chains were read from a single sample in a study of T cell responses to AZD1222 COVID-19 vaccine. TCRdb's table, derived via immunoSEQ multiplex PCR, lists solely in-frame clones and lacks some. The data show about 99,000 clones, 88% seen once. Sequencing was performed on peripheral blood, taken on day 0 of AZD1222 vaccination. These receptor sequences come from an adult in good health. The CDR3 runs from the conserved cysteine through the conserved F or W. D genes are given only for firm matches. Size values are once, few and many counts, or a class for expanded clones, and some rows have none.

CDR3 DNA: TGTGCCATCAGTGGGAGGGACAGGGGTGACTATGGCTACACCTTC; CDR3 protein: CAISGRDRGDYGYTF; clone size: -; J gene: TRBJ1-2; V gene: TRBV10-3; D gene: TRBD1
CDR3 DNA: TGTGCCAGCGACAACAGGGGGCGACTGTTTTTT; CDR3 protein: CASDNRGRLFF; clone size: -; J gene: TRBJ1-4; V gene: TRBV19; D gene: TRBD1
CDR3 DNA: TGTGCCAGCAGGCTCAGGGGGCTGGCGGATCCTGAAGCTTTCTTT; CDR3 protein: CASRLRGLADPEAFF; clone size: -; J gene: TRBJ1-1; V gene: TRBV3-1/TRBV3-2; D gene: TRBD1
CDR3 DNA: TGTGCCAGCAGCCCAGGCCGGACTAGCGAGGAGACCCAGTACTTC; CDR3 protein: CASSPGRTSEETQYF; clone size: -; J gene: TRBJ2-5; V gene: TRBV4-2; D gene: TRBD2
CDR3 DNA: TGCCTTACCTTAGGGGGCCCGTTGAACACTGAAGCTTTCTTT; CDR3 protein: CLTLGGPLNTEAFF; clone size: few; J gene: TRBJ1-1; V gene: TRBV6-5; D gene: TRBD1
CDR3 DNA: TGTGCCAGCAGCGCCCAAGAGACAGGGGGTATCTACGAGCAGTACTTC; CDR3 protein: CASSAQETGGIYEQYF; clone size: -; J gene: TRBJ2-7; V gene: TRBV9; D gene: TRBD1
CDR3 DNA: TGTGCCAGCAGTTCACCGACAGGGACTTTCTACAATGAGCAGTTCTTC; CDR3 protein: CASSSPTGTFYNEQFF; clone size: -; J gene: TRBJ2-1; V gene: TRBV28; D gene: -
CDR3 DNA: TGTGCCAGCACTATCTGGGACGACTATGGCTACACCTTC; CDR3 protein: CASTIWDDYGYTF; clone size: -; J gene: TRBJ1-2; V gene: TRBV28; D gene: -
CDR3 DNA: TGTGCCAGCAGTGCTAACATGAACACTGAAGCTTTCTTT; CDR3 protein: CASSANMNTEAFF; clone size: -; J gene: TRBJ1-1; V gene: TRBV2; D gene: -
CDR3 DNA: TGTGCCTGGAGTGTAGAGGGGGGATGGAATCAGCCCCAGCATTTT; CDR3 protein: CAWSVEGGWNQPQHF; clone size: once; J gene: TRBJ1-5; V gene: TRBV30; D gene: -
CDR3 DNA: TGTGCCAGCAGCTTATTGTTAGGCACTGAAGCTTTCTTT; CDR3 protein: CASSLLLGTEAFF; clone size: once; J gene: TRBJ1-1; V gene: TRBV7-3; D gene: -
CDR3 DNA: TGTGCCAGCAGCCCCCTCGAGAGGACCCAGTACTTC; CDR3 protein: CASSPLERTQYF; clone size: -; J gene: TRBJ2-5; V gene: TRBV7-2; D gene: -
CDR3 DNA: TGTGCCAGCAGCATCGGGACAGGGAACTACGAGCAGTACTTC; CDR3 protein: CASSIGTGNYEQYF; clone size: once; J gene: TRBJ2-7; V gene: TRBV9; D gene: TRBD1
CDR3 DNA: TGCGCCAGCAGCCAAGGGCCGGGACAGACGAACACCGGGGAGCTGTTTTTT; CDR3 protein: CASSQGPGQTNTGELFF; clone size: -; J gene: TRBJ2-2; V gene: TRBV4-3; D gene: TRBD1
CDR3 DNA: TGTGCCACCAGTGATTCAGGAGGGCCAGAGACCCAGTACTTC; CDR3 protein: CATSDSGGPETQYF; clone size: -; J gene: TRBJ2-5; V gene: TRBV24-1; D gene: -
CDR3 DNA: TGTGCCAGCAGCTTAGCGAGGGCTAGCGGGGGCCGAGGCAATGAGCAGTTCTTC; CDR3 protein: CASSLARASGGRGNEQFF; clone size: -; J gene: TRBJ2-1; V gene: TRBV7-2; D gene: TRBD2
CDR3 DNA: TGTGCCAGCAGACCAGGGGCATCTGGAAACACCATATATTTT; CDR3 protein: CASRPGASGNTIYF; clone size: -; J gene: TRBJ1-3; V gene: TRBV19; D gene: -
CDR3 DNA: TGTGCCAGCACCTCCGGCGGGGGACCCTACGAGCAGTACTTC; CDR3 protein: CASTSGGGPYEQYF; clone size: -; J gene: TRBJ2-7; V gene: TRBV7-2; D gene: TRBD2
CDR3 DNA: TGTGCCAGCAGTTTATTTGCTGGGTCAGGGGGTGGAAACACCATATATTTT; CDR3 protein: CASSLFAGSGGGNTIYF; clone size: once; J gene: TRBJ1-3; V gene: TRBV28; D gene: TRBD1
CDR3 DNA: TGCGCCAGCAGCCTGCGTCAGATGGGTGAGCAGTACTTC; CDR3 protein: CASSLRQMGEQYF; clone size: -; J gene: TRBJ2-7; V gene: TRBV5-1; D gene: -
CDR3 DNA: TGTGCCAGCAGGGCAGGACTAAGGACCGGGGAGCTGTTTTTT; CDR3 protein: CASRAGLRTGELFF; clone size: -; J gene: TRBJ2-2; V gene: TRBV28; D gene: -
CDR3 DNA: TGTGCCAGCAGCTTAGGCCCACAGGTTCTTGATGGCTACACCTTC; CDR3 protein: CASSLGPQVLDGYTF; clone size: -; J gene: TRBJ1-2; V gene: TRBV7-9; D gene: -